This T cell receptor beta chain was identified during a study of CXCR3-negative and CXCR3-positive naive CD8 T cells. Study-wide results and caveats: Comparison of naive CXCR3-negative and CXCR3-positive cells revealed similar TRBV-TRBJ usage, while memory cells differed.

The CDR3 is made up of 14 amino acids. Carrying UMI labels, the TRB cDNA libraries were prepared through 5' RACE. TCRdb derives one entry per CDR3 protein from the 5' RACE reads, leaving out DNA. Listed are roughly 45,000 distinct CDR3 sequences; over 2% falls within the top ten. As concerns this clonotype: What it binds is unknown.

The receptor comes from a human donor in good health. Some clones in this sample may be carry-over from other donors' samples. Specimen: naive CXCR3- CD8+ T cells from blood. Stated subset: CD45RO-CCR7+CD27+CD95- naive CD8+ T cells lacking CXCR3 (TNR3-). The chain joins TRBV12-3 or TRBV12-4 to TRBJ2-1; TCRdb picks TRBD2, but there is no DNA to check that call. The CDR3 protein is CASTWTSSYNEQFF.